What follows are 17 T cell receptor beta chains derived from one specimen sequenced in a study of T cells in Graves' hyperthyroidism and ophthalmopathy. Authors of the study amplified TCR beta CDR3 regions from RNA transcripts. Carried out on the TCR CDR3, a first-round RT-PCR used the HTBI primer set. TCRdb processed the multiplex PCR reads anew with MiXCR; each CDR3 protein has one entry. Here the sample spans roughly 98,000 distinct CDR3 sequences, 35% to 45% being singletons. The specimen was peripheral blood or thyroid tissue (not recorded which). These receptors all come from a woman aged 25 to 39 with Graves' hyperthyroidism.

Ten or more counts support this clonotype. The chain is built from TRBV24-1 and TRBJ2-1; no definite D call. Germline loops: CDR1 KGHDR, CDR2 SFDVKD. Trimming left V 0 bases short and J 2 bases short, with 10 bases between. This CDR3 spans 16 amino acids. The CDR3 DNA follows: TGTGCCACCAGTGATTTGGACTCGGAAACCTACAATGAGCAGTTCTTC. This encodes CATSDLDSETYNEQFF.

In this sample, this clonotype turned up many times. The chain couples TRBV20-1 to TRBJ2-5; no reliable D call. CDR1 DFQATT and CDR2 SNEGSKA come from the germline V gene (reference sequence). The CDR3 length is 13 residues. Trimming stripped 5 bases from V and 5 bases from J, with 15 bases between. CDR3 sequence (DNA): TGCAGTGCTCTCACACGGGTTCAGGAGACCCAGTACTTC. Translating gives CSALTRVQETQYF.

This clonotype appeared many times. The chain uses TRBV4-2 and TRBJ1-5; TRBD1 agrees at 8 bases. This CDR3 region has 15 residues. Germline V gives CDR1 LGHNA, CDR2 YNFKEQ. With V trimmed by 3 bases and J by 4 bases, 5 bases remained unmatched. The CDR3 DNA sequence: TGTGCCAGCAGCCATGAGGGACAGGCGAATCAGCCCCAGCATTTT. Translated, it gives CASSHEGQANQPQHF.

This clonotype was found once. The junction and the germline gene differ at one end; a read error may be behind it. The chain combines TRBV6-5 with TRBJ1-5, with D uncertain. The CDR3 runs to 15 residues. CDR1 is MNHEY, CDR2 SVGAGI, per germline. CDR3 nucleotides: TGTGCCAGCAGTTCTCCATGGGGTGCAAATCAGCCCCTGCATTTT. This sequence encodes CASSSPWGANQPLHF.

This clonotype was seen only a few times. The CDR3: CASSPMGGYSNQPQHF. The CDR3 nucleotides read TGTGCCAGCAGTCCCATGGGGGGTTATAGCAATCAGCCCCAGCATTTT. The chain recombines TRBV2 with TRBJ1-5, with a possible D match to TRBD1 (5 bases). In germline, CDR1 is SNHLY, CDR2 FYNNEI. CDR3 length: 16 amino acids. Trimming shortened V by 5 bases and J by 0 bases, and 14 bases separated the two germline ends.

The chain employs TRBV7-2 and TRBJ2-1; 11 nucleotides align to TRBD2. There are 14 residues in the CDR3. Germline CDR1 is SGHTA and CDR2 is FQGNSA. After removal of 2 bases from V and 10 bases from J, the junction contained 4 bases not matched to a gene. CDR3 protein: CASSLWTSGSEQFF. CDR3 sequence (DNA): TGTGCCAGCAGCTTATGGACTAGCGGGTCCGAGCAGTTCTTC.

The chain links TRBV4-1 to TRBJ1-2; 7 nucleotides match TRBD1. The V and J ends lost 2 bases and 7 bases, in that order; junction bases with no gene match: 10. Germline V gives CDR1 MGHRA, CDR2 YSYEKL. This CDR3 region has 15 residues. CDR3 amino acids: CASSQFLDREGGYTF. The CDR3 coding sequence is TGCGCCAGCAGCCAATTTCTTGACAGGGAGGGTGGCTACACCTTC.

V usage is TRBV20-1 and J usage is TRBJ1-2, with a possible D match to TRBD1 (6 bases). Germline loops: CDR1 DFQATT, CDR2 SNEGSKA (reference sequence). The CDR3 runs to 14 residues. V lost 3 bases, J lost 2 bases, and 13 bases lay in between. CDR3 region: CSARETGLNYGYTF. In nucleotides, the CDR3 is TGCAGTGCTAGGGAAACAGGGTTAAACTATGGCTACACCTTC.

This clonotype occurred many times. The chain uses TRBV2 and TRBJ2-7, with TRBD2 identical over 7 bases. Germline lookup yields CDR1 SNHLY and CDR2 FYNNEI. The V and J ends lost 6 bases and 3 bases, in that order; junction bases with no gene match: 5. The CDR3 consists of 13 residues. The CDR3 reads CASRWTSHYEQYF. CDR3 sequence (DNA): TGTGCCAGCAGATGGACTAGTCACTACGAGCAGTACTTC.

This clonotype was recorded at least ten times. The chain uses TRBV24-1 and TRBJ2-3; D might be TRBD1 (5 bases). CDR3 length: 15 amino acids. The germline V gene has CDR1 KGHDR and CDR2 SFDVKD. V was shortened by 3 bases and J by 8 bases, with 17 bases between the two germline ends. The CDR3 reads CATSDPRAFWVTQYF. The CDR3 bases are TGTGCCACCAGTGATCCCAGGGCCTTTTGGGTTACGCAGTATTTT.

The genes are TRBV15 and TRBJ2-7, with 7 positions matching TRBD1. The CDR3 loop spans 13 amino acids. Unmatched junction bases numbered 4, after V lost 5 bases and J lost 3 bases. Looked up from germline, CDR1 is LNHNV and CDR2 is YYDKDF (reference sequence). CDR3 DNA: TGTGCCACCAGCTACGGGACAGACTACGAGCAGTACTTC. Its protein product is CATSYGTDYEQYF.

About this clonotype: A read error is possible here, since a much larger clone lies one base away. The CDR3 does not end in the conserved phenylalanine or tryptophan, so this is likely a read error. The chain combines TRBV27 with TRBJ2-3; 7 nucleotides line up with TRBD2. With 5 bases clipped from V and 6 bases from J, the junction kept 11 bases outside the gene matches. The CDR3 is 15 amino acids. Per the germline V gene, CDR1 is MNHEY and CDR2 is SMNVEV (reference sequence). The CDR3, as DNA: TGTGCCAGCAGTAGCGGGGAGCAACCACCCGATACGCAGTATTCT. Protein product: CASSSGEQPPDTQYS.

This clonotype appeared a few times. The rearrangement links TRBV7-9 to TRBJ2-2; 10 bases are shared with TRBD2. Germline V lookup: CDR1 SEHNR, CDR2 FQNEAQ (reference sequence). V shed 5 bases and J 6 bases; nucleotides not matched to a gene: 12. This CDR3 has 17 residues. CDR3 DNA: TGTGCCAGCAGCCCCCCCCCGGGACTAGCGATCTCCGGGGAGCTGTTTTTT. It yields the protein CASSPPPGLAISGELFF.

This clonotype was found many times. This chain links TRBV10-3 with TRBJ2-3; D is uncertain. The CDR3 has 13 amino acids. CDR1 and CDR2 (germline): ENHRY, SYGVKD. V lost 4 bases to trimming and J lost 1 base, with 6 bases between them. DNA of the CDR3: TGTGCCATCAGTGGGTCAGGCACAGATACGCAGTATTTT. Its protein product is CAISGSGTDTQYF.

The V and J genes are TRBV6-6 and TRBJ1-2; D ambiguous. Germline V gene sequence: CDR1 MNHNY, CDR2 SVGAGI (reference sequence). V lost 5 bases and J lost 12, with 16 bases in between. The CDR3 contains 12 residues. CDR3 amino acids: CASSVRTTGNTF. The CDR3 bases are TGTGCCAGCAGTGTCAGAACTACGGGAAACACCTTC.

V usage is TRBV20-1 and J usage is TRBJ2-5; TRBD2 agrees at 14 bases. The CDR3 is 15 residues long. The ends lost 5 bases at V and 4 bases at J; junction bases unmatched: 6. CDR1 is DFQATT and CDR2 is SNEGSKA in the germline V gene (reference sequence). CDR3 nucleotide sequence: TGCAGTGCTGAGAGACTAGCGGGAGGGGGAGAGACCCAGTACTTC. It yields the protein CSAERLAGGGETQYF.

This clonotype showed up just a few times. The chain recombines TRBV28 with TRBJ2-7; 10 nucleotides align to TRBD1. Germline V gene data show CDR1 as MDHEN and CDR2 as SYDVKM. Unmatched junction bases numbered 5, after V lost 7 bases and J lost 2 bases. The CDR3 length is 14 residues. In DNA form, the CDR3 reads TGTGCCAGCACCCCGGGACAGGGGACCTACGAGCAGTACTTC. Its protein is CASTPGQGTYEQYF.